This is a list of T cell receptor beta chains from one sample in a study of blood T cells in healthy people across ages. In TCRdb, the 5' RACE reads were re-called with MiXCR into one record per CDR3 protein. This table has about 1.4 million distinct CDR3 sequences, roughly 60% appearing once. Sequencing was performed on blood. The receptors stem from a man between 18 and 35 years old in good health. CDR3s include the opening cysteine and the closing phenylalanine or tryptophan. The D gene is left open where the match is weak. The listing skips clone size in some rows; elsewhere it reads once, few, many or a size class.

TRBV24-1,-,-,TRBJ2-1,TGTGCCACCAGTGATCCAAGCTCCTACAATGAGCAGTTCTTC,CATSDPSSYNEQFF
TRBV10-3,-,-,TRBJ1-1,TGTGCCATCATGGCCCAGGGCAACACTGAAGCTTTCTTT,CAIMAQGNTEAFF
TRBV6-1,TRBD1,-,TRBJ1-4,TGTGCCAGCTTAAAAGGGAACAGGGGCCTTGAGGAAAAACTGTTTTTT,CASLKGNRGLEEKLFF
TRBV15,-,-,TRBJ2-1,TGTGCCACCAGCAGAGAGGGATGGAATGAGCAGTTCTTC,CATSREGWNEQFF
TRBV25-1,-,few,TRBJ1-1,TGTGCCAGCCGTCAGACAGGGAACACTGAAGCTTTCTTT,CASRQTGNTEAFF
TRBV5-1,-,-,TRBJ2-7,TGCGCCAGCAGCTTTGGGGGGGCCACCTCCTACGAGCAGTACTTC,CASSFGGATSYEQYF
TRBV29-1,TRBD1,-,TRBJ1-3,TGCAGCGTTGAGGCAGGGGGTGCTGGAAACACCATATATTTT,CSVEAGGAGNTIYF
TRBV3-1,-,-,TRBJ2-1,TGTGCCAGCAGCCAAGAGCCTACCCACAATGAGCAGTTCTTC,CASSQEPTHNEQFF
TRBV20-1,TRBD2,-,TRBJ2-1,TGCAGTGCTCATCCCACTAGCGCGTCCTACAATGAGCAGTTCTTC,CSAHPTSASYNEQFF
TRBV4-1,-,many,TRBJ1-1,TGTGCCAGCAGCCAAGATCGTACCGGGAACACTGAAGCTTTCTTT,CASSQDRTGNTEAFF
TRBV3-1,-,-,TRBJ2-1,TGTGCCAGCAGCCCACGCCCGGTAGGTCATGAGCAGTTCTTC,CASSPRPVGHEQFF
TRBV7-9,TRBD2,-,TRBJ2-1,TGTGCCAGCAACCTTCTAGCGGAGGTTACTTACAATGAGCAGTTCTTC,CASNLLAEVTYNEQFF
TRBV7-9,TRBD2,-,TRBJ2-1,TGTGCCAGCAGCCCGACCCCTAGCGGGATGGGTCATGAGCAGTTCTTC,CASSPTPSGMGHEQFF
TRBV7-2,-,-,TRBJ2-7,TGTGCCAGCAGCTTATACCACCAACCTGCCTACGAGCAGTACTTC,CASSLYHQPAYEQYF
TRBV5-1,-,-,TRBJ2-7,TGCGCCAGCAGTAGCGTTCTTGAGTCCTACGAGCAGTACTTC,CASSSVLESYEQYF
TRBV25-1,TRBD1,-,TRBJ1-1,TGTGCCAGCAGTGAACCTTCAACCGGGACAGTCGGGGAAAACACTGAAGCTTTCTTT,CASSEPSTGTVGENTEAFF
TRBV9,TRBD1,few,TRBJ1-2,TGTGCCAGCAGCGCCCAAGAGGGGGCCTATGGCTACACCTTC,CASSAQEGAYGYTF
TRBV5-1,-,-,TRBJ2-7,TGCGCCAGCAGCCCAAATCCCAGCGGTGCCCTATCCTACGAGCAGTACTTC,CASSPNPSGALSYEQYF
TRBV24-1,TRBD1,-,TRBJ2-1,TGTGCCACCAGTGAGGAGGACAGGGCTGAGCAGTTCTTC,CATSEEDRAEQFF
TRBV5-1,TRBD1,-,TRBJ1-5,TGCGCCAGCAGCTTGGAACCGACAGGGGCTGGTCAGCCCCAGCATTTT,CASSLEPTGAGQPQHF
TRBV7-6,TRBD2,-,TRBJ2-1,TGTGCCAGCAGCTATTACGGGAGGGCCCTCGATGAGCAGTTCTTC,CASSYYGRALDEQFF
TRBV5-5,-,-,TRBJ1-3,TGTGCCAGCAGCTTGGACTGGCCCGGAAACACCATATATTTT,CASSLDWPGNTIYF
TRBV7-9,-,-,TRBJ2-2,TGTTCCAGCAGCCCGACGGCCCGGGAGCTGTTTTTT,CSSSPTARELFF
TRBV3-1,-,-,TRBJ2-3,TGTGCCAGCAGCCAAGATAGGCGTTTCGCGGATACGCAGTATTTT,CASSQDRRFADTQYF
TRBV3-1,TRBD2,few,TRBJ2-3,TGTGCCAGCACCCAAGAAAGCGGGAGGGCCTCAGATACGCAGTATTTT,CASTQESGRASDTQYF
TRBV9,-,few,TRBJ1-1,TGTGCCAGCAGTGTTGAGGGAGGGACTGAAGCTTTCTTT,CASSVEGGTEAFF
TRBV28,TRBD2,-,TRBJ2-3,TGTGCCAGCAGTTTCTATGGGACTAGCGGGACCGCAAGTGTGCAGTATTTT,CASSFYGTSGTASVQYF
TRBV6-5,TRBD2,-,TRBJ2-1,TGTGCCAGCAGTTACTCAATCGCGGGAGGGCCCAATGAGCAGTTCTTC,CASSYSIAGGPNEQFF
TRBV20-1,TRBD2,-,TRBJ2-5,TGCAGTGCCCCTCCGGGACTAACAGGTGTGCAGTACTTC,CSAPPGLTGVQYF
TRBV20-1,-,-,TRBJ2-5,TGCAGTGCTAGGCGAAGCCCTAATAAAGAGACCCAGTACTTC,CSARRSPNKETQYF
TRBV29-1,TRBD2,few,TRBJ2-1,TGCAGCGTTGAGGGGCTAGCGGGGCCCAAATTCAACGAGCAGTTCTTC,CSVEGLAGPKFNEQFF
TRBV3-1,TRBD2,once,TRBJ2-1,TGTGCCAGCAGCCAAGATATCCTAGCGGGAAATGAGCAGTTCTTC,CASSQDILAGNEQFF
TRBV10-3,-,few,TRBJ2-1,TGTGCGACGATGAGGGGTAGTGAGCAGTTCTTC,CATMRGSEQFF
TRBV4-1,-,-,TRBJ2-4,TGCGCCAGCAGCCACCCCGGGACTCGAACCATTCAGTACTTC,CASSHPGTRTIQYF
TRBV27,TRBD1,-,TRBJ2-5,TGTGCCAGCAGTCCCGGACAGGGCCTAGTGTCACAAGAGACCCAGTACTTC,CASSPGQGLVSQETQYF
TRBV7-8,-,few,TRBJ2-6,TGTGCCAGCAGCTTAGTATCCCTAACTGGGGCCAACGTCCTGACTTTC,CASSLVSLTGANVLTF
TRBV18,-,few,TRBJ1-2,TGTGCCAGCTCACAGTCCCCGGGGGATATAGATGGCTACACCTTC,CASSQSPGDIDGYTF
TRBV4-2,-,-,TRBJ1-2,TGTGCCAGCAGCCAAGATCAGCAGTTACTCTATGGCTACACCTTC,CASSQDQQLLYGYTF
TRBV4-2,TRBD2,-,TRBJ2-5,TGTGCCAGCAGCCAAGAATCGCTAGCGGGGACCCAGTACTTC,CASSQESLAGTQYF
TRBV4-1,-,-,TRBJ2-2,TGCGCCAGCAGCCAAGATTCCGCAAGGGGATACACCGGGGAGCTGTTTTTT,CASSQDSARGYTGELFF
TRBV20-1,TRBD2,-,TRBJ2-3,TGCAGTGCCACGCCAGCGGGGGGCACCACAGATACGCAGTATTTT,CSATPAGGTTDTQYF
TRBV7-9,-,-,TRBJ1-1,TGTGCCAGCAGCTCCCGGACAGAAGAAGCTTTCTTT,CASSSRTEEAFF
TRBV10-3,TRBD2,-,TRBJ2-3,TGTGCCATCAGTGATTATCGGGGAGCGGGGACAGATACGCAGTATTTT,CAISDYRGAGTDTQYF
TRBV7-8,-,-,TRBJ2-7,TGTGCCAGCAGCTTGTCCCGCAACTCCTACGAGCAGTACTTC,CASSLSRNSYEQYF
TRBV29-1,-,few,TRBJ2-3,TGCAGCGTTGAGGCAGCTCTTTCGCGTGGAGATACGCAGTATTTT,CSVEAALSRGDTQYF
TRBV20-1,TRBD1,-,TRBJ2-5,TGCAGTGAAAGGAGTCCAGGGGGCTTGAAGACCCAGTACTTC,CSERSPGGLKTQYF
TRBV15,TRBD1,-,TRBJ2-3,TGTGCCACCAGGGGACAGGGGCCCTCCGATACGCAGTATTTT,CATRGQGPSDTQYF
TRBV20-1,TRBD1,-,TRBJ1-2,TGCAGCTACAGGGGAGATGACTATGGCTACACCTTC,CSYRGDDYGYTF
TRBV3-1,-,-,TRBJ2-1,TGTGCCAGCAGCCGAGACAGGTTCAATGAGCAGTTCTTC,CASSRDRFNEQFF
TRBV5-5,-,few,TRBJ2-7,TGTGCCAGCACCTTGGCAGGACAAGCTTACGAGCAGTACTTC,CASTLAGQAYEQYF
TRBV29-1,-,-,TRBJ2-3,TGCAGCGTTGCTCGTGTAGGGTCAGATACGCAGTATTTT,CSVARVGSDTQYF
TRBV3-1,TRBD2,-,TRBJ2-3,TGTGCCAGCAGCCTATACGCGCGACTAGCGGGAGGTGGAGATACGCAGTATTTT,CASSLYARLAGGGDTQYF